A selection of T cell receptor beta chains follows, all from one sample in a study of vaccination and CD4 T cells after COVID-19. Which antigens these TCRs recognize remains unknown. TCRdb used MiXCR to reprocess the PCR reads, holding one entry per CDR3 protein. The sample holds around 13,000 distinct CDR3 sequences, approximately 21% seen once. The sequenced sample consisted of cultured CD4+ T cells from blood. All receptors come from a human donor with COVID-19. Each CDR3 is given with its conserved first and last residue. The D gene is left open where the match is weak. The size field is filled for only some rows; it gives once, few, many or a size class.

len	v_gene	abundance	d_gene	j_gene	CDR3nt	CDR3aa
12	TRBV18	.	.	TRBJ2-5	TGTGCCAGCTCACCAGGGATAGAGACCCAGTACTTC	CASSPGIETQYF
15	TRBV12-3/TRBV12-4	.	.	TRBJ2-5	TGTGCCAGCAGTTCCTTCGTGGACAGCCAAGAGACCCAGTACTTC	CASSSFVDSQETQYF
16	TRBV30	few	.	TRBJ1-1	TGTGCCTGGAGCGCTGGACGGAGTACCTTGAACACTGAAGCTTTCTTT	CAWSAGRSTLNTEAFF
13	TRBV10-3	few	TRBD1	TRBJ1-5	TGTGCCATCAGCGGACAGGACTATCAGCCCCAGCATTTT	CAISGQDYQPQHF
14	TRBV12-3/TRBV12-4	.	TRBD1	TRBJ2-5	TGTGCCAGCAGACTTAAGGGGGCCGGAGAGACCCAGTACTTC	CASRLKGAGETQYF
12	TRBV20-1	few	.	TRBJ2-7	TGCAGTGCTAGAGATCGGAGCTACGAGCAGTACTTC	CSARDRSYEQYF
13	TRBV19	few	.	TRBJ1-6	TGTGCCAGCCGGGACATCTATAATTCACCCCTCCACTTT	CASRDIYNSPLHF
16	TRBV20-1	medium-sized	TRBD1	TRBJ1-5	TGCAGTGCTAGAGCCGATCAGGGGGGTAGCAATCAGCCCCAGCATTTT	CSARADQGGSNQPQHF
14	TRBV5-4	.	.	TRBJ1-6	TGTGCCAGCAGCTTGGAACAGATTAATTCACCCCTCCACTTT	CASSLEQINSPLHF
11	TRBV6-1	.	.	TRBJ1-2	TGTGCCAGCAGTGAGTGGGGTGGCTACACCTTC	CASSEWGGYTF
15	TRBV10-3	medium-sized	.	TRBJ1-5	TGTGCCATCAGTGAGTCCTTACAGAGCAATCAGCCCCAGCATTTT	CAISESLQSNQPQHF
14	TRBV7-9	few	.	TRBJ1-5	TGTGCCAGCAGCCCCGGCGGTAGCAATCAGCCCCAGCATTTT	CASSPGGSNQPQHF
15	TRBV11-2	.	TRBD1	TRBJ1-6	TGTGCCAGCAGCTTATCTGCAGGGGGCCGTTCACCCCTCCACTTT	CASSLSAGGRSPLHF
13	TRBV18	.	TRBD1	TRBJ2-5	TGTGCCAGCTCATCGACAGGGGGAGAGACCCAGTACTTC	CASSSTGGETQYF
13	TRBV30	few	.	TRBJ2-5	TGTGCCTGGAGTAGGGGGGCCAGAGAGACCCAGTACTTC	CAWSRGARETQYF
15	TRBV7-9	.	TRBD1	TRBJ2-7	TGTGCCAGCAGCTTGGGGCAGGGGGCAGTCTACGAGCAGTACTTC	CASSLGQGAVYEQYF
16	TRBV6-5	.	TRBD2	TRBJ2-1	TGTGCCAGCAGTTTGGGACTAGGGATCTCCTACAATGAGCAGTTCTTC	CASSLGLGISYNEQFF
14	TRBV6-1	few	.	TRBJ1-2	TGTGCCAGCAGTAAACAGGGAGTCAACTATGGCTACACCTTC	CASSKQGVNYGYTF
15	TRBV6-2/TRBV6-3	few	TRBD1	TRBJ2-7	TGTGCCAGCAGTGCCCCGGGACAGATACCCTACGAGCAGTACTTC	CASSAPGQIPYEQYF
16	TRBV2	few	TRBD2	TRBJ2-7	TGTGCCAGCAGTGATCGGTTTGGCGGGGGTACCTACGAGCAGTACTTC	CASSDRFGGGTYEQYF
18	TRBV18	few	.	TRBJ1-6	TGTGCCAGCTCACCCCGTGGGGAGAGTGGCTCCTATAATTCACCCCTCCACTTT	CASSPRGESGSYNSPLHF
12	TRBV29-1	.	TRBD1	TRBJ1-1	TGCAGCGTTCCTCGACAGGGGGGTGAAGCTTTCTTT	CSVPRQGGEAFF
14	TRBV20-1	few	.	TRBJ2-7	TGCAGTGCTCCGCAGACAGCTCACTCCTACGAGCAGTACTTC	CSAPQTAHSYEQYF
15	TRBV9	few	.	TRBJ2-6	TGTGCCAGCAGCGTAGTGGGCCCCGGGGCCAACGTCCTGACTTTC	CASSVVGPGANVLTF
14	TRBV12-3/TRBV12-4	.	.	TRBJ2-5	TGTGCCAGCACACCTCTAGACAGGGAGGGGACCCAGTACTTC	CASTPLDREGTQYF
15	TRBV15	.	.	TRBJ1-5	TGTGCCACCAGCAGAGGGGGCGTCAGCAATCAGCCCCAGCATTTT	CATSRGGVSNQPQHF
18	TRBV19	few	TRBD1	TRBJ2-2	TGTGCCAGTAATCAACAGGGGGCCCCGTTCGCGAACACCGGGGAGCTGTTTTTT	CASNQQGAPFANTGELFF
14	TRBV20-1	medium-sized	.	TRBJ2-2	TGCAGTGCCACGAGACAGTCGAACACCGGGGAGCTGTTTTTT	CSATRQSNTGELFF
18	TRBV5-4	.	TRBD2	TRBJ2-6	TGTGCCGTAATAGCGGGGGGGGTTACGTCCTCTGGGGCCAACGTCCTGACTTTC	CAVIAGGVTSSGANVLTF
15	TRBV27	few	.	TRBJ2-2	TGTGCCAGCAGTCCTCGGGCAGGGGGGACCGGGGAGCTGTTTTTT	CASSPRAGGTGELFF
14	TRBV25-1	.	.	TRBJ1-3	TGTGCCAGCAGTGAAGAGCGGTCTGGAAACACCATATATTTT	CASSEERSGNTIYF
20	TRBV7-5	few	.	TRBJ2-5	.	CISVPEAPPGLAGLQETQYF
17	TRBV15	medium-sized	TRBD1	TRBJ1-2	TGTGCCACCAGCAGAGAAGACGGAGTGGGGACAGGGGTAGGCTACACCTTC	CATSREDGVGTGVGYTF
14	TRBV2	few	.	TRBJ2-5	TGTGCCAGCAGGGATGTCAGCAGCCAAGAGACCCAGTACTTC	CASRDVSSQETQYF
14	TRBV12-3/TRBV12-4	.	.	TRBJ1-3	TGTGCCAGCAGTTTAGTCGGAGGGGGAAACACCATATATTTT	CASSLVGGGNTIYF
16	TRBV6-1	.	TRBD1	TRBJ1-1	TGTGCCAGCAGTGTAAACCCGGACAGGGTGAACACTGAAGCTTTCTTT	CASSVNPDRVNTEAFF
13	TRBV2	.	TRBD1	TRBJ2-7	TGTGCCTCCAAAAGGACAGGGGGATACGAGCAGTACTTC	CASKRTGGYEQYF
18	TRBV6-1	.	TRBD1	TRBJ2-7	TGTGCCAGCAGCCCGGTACAGGGGATCAACTCTTTAAGGGACGAGCAGTACTTC	CASSPVQGINSLRDEQYF
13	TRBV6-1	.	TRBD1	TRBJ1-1	TGTGCCAGCAGCGAAACGACAGGGCGGGGAGCTTTCTTT	CASSETTGRGAFF
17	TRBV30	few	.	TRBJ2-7	TGTGCCTGGAGTGGAATAGGAGCGGGTCCAAGCTCCTACGAGCAGTACTTC	CAWSGIGAGPSSYEQYF
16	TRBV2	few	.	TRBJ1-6	TGTGCCACCATGAAATTCGACAGCTCCTATAATTCACCCCTCCACTTT	CATMKFDSSYNSPLHF
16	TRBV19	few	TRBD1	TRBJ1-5	TGTGCCAGTTCTCGTCAGGGGGCTAGGGGCAATCAGCCCCAGCATTTT	CASSRQGARGNQPQHF
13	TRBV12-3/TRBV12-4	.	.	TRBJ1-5	TGTGCCAGCAGAGGGGATGAAAGGCAGCCCCAGCATTTT	CASRGDERQPQHF
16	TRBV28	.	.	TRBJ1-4	TGTGCCAGCAGTTTAACCCGGGAGGGGAGTTATGAAAAACTGTTTTTT	CASSLTREGSYEKLFF
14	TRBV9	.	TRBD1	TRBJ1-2	TGTGCCAGCAGCGCGGCAGGACAGGGCTATGGCTACACCTTC	CASSAAGQGYGYTF
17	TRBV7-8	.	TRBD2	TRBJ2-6	TGTGCCAGCAGCCATAGCGGGGGGGCCCTTGGGGCCAACGTCCTGACTTTC	CASSHSGGALGANVLTF
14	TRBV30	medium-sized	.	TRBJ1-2	TGTGCCTGGACCAGGTCAGGGGTGAGCTATGGCTACACCTTC	CAWTRSGVSYGYTF
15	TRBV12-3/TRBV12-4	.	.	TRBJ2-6	TGTGCCAGCAGCCCTCCGACGGGTGGGGCCAACGTCCTGACTTTC	CASSPPTGGANVLTF
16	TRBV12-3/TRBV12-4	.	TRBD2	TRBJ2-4	TGTGCCAGCAGTTCCGGGACTAGCGGGGGGTTAAACATTCAGTACTTC	CASSSGTSGGLNIQYF
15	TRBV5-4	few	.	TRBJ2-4	TGTGCCAGCAGCTTGGCAGGGGAGGCCAAAAACATTCAGTACTTC	CASSLAGEAKNIQYF
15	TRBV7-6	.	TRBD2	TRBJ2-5	TGTGCCAGCAGCTTGTGGGGGGGGGACCAAGAGACCCAGTACTTC	CASSLWGGDQETQYF